This T cell receptor beta chain was retrieved from a study of T cell responses to AZD1222 COVID-19 vaccine. Sequenced by immunoSEQ multiplex PCR; TCRdb stores in-frame clones only, minus some. The repertoire holds approximately 92,000 clones, with 70% to 90% as singletons. V was clipped by 0 bases and J by 8 bases; unmatched bases: 4. The germline V gene encodes CDR1 MNHEY and CDR2 SVGAGI. CDR3 length equals 14 residues. The chain is built from TRBV6-5 and TRBJ1-1, with TRBD1 identical over 9 bases. The source of this sequence is an adult in good health. This sample comprised peripheral blood, obtained on day 0 of AZD1222 vaccination. The CDR3 protein is CASSYSKDRGEAFF. CDR3 nucleotide sequence: TGTGCCAGCAGTTACTCGAAGGACAGGGGAGAAGCTTTCTTT.